This TCR beta chain was obtained from a study of CD8 T cells in cerebrospinal fluid in Alzheimer's disease. Study-wide findings and caveats: The largest CSF clone was proportionally bigger in mild cognitive impairment or Alzheimer's disease than controls. No causal link between EBV and Alzheimer's follows from EBV-specific cerebrospinal fluid TCRs, authors warned.

Comment on this clonotype: Its matching antigen is unknown.

The CDR3 sequence is 15 residues long. Germline lookup yields CDR1 KGHDR and CDR2 SFDVKD. 10X single-cell V(D)J and 5' gene-expression libraries profiled CSF cells. TCRdb reprocessed the 10x single-cell sequencing reads, keeping one entry per CDR3 protein, no DNA. This sample's clone table lists under 1,200 distinct CDR3 sequences. This rearrangement joins TRBV24-1 to TRBJ2-1; with no DNA, the TCRdb D assignment of TRBD1 cannot be verified. Sequencing was performed on cerebrospinal fluid. The sequence was collected from a human donor in good health. CDR3: CATSDLGDRNNEQFF.